Following are 16 T cell receptor beta chains from one sample sequenced in a study of T cell responses to AZD1222 COVID-19 vaccine. Sequencing used immunoSEQ multiplex PCR; TCRdb keeps in-frame clones, though not all of them. Of around 110,000 clones listed, about 93% were seen once; the top ten hold 6.2%. The material was peripheral blood, obtained 28 days after the second AZD1222 dose. These receptors all stem from an adult who received the AZD1222 COVID-19 vaccine.

This clone was detected only once. The V and J genes are TRBV7-9 and TRBJ2-7; no definite D call. The germline CDR1 and CDR2 sequences are SEHNR and FQNEAQ (reference sequence). This CDR3 has 15 amino acids. V lost 4 bases to trimming and J lost 3 bases, with 16 bases between them. This chain's CDR3 is CASSSDGYSHYEQYF. DNA of the CDR3: TGTGCCAGCAGCTCAGACGGATACAGTCACTACGAGCAGTACTTC.

The chain carries TRBV6-4 and TRBJ1-6; the D gene is possibly TRBD1 (5 bases). There are 14 residues in the CDR3. Germline V gene sequence: CDR1 MRHNA, CDR2 SNTAGT. The ends were cut back, 4 bases at V and 5 bases at J, with 9 bases in the middle. The CDR3, as DNA: TGTGCCAGCAGTGCGGACACCGATAATTCACCCCTCCACTTT. Residues: CASSADTDNSPLHF.

The chain uses TRBV29-1 and TRBJ1-4; D gene uncertain. V was shortened by 3 bases and J by 7 bases, with 6 bases between the two germline ends. This CDR3 region has 11 residues. CDR1 SQVTM and CDR2 ANQGSEA come from the germline V gene. CDR3 DNA sequence: TGCAGCGTTGAGAGGGTTGAAAAACTGTTTTTT. Encoded protein: CSVERVEKLFF.

The chain joins TRBV3-1 (or the pseudogene TRBV3-2) to TRBJ1-3; the D gene is possibly TRBD1 (5 bases). Trimming took 2 bases from V and 0 from J, leaving 5 bases between them. Germline values: CDR1 LGHDT, CDR2 YNNKEL (reference sequence). This CDR3 contains 14 residues. In DNA, the CDR3 is TGTGCCAGCAGCCAACAGGGCTCTGGAAACACCATATATTTT. This gives the protein CASSQQGSGNTIYF.

The chain uses TRBV12-5 and TRBJ1-6, with D possibly matching TRBD1 (5 bases). The CDR3 runs to 13 residues. Trimming took off 3 bases at V and 7 bases at J, with 7 bases between the two ends. Germline V gene lookup returns CDR1 LGHNT and CDR2 FRNRAP. The CDR3 sequence: CASGFSGNSPLHF. The CDR3 DNA reads TGTGCTAGTGGTTTCTCAGGGAATTCACCCCTCCACTTT.

The chain has TRBV29-1 and TRBJ1-2, with TRBD1 matching over 10 bases. CDR1 and CDR2 from the germline V gene are SQVTM and ANQGSEA. The CDR3 runs to 13 residues. The junction had 4 bases not matched to a gene; V was cut back by 2 bases and J by 7 bases. The CDR3 DNA sequence: TGCAGCGTTGAAAAGGGACAGGGGAGTGGCTACACCTTC. Its protein is CSVEKGQGSGYTF.

V is TRBV4-1 and J is TRBJ2-7, with 8 positions matching TRBD1. This CDR3 is built from 18 residues. Germline V CDR1 and CDR2: MGHRA, YSYEKL. V was clipped by 4 bases and J by 3 bases; unmatched bases: 17. In DNA form, the CDR3 reads TGCGCCAGCAGCCTCCTAGGGGGCGGCAGGGGGCTTATCTACGAGCAGTACTTC. Its protein product is CASSLLGGGRGLIYEQYF.

V gene TRBV5-5 combines with J gene TRBJ1-1, with D tentatively TRBD1 (6 bases). Germline CDR1 is SGHKS and CDR2 is YYEKEE (reference sequence). CDR3 size: 16 residues. The ends were cut back, 1 base at V and 2 bases at J, with 15 bases in the middle. The CDR3 spells CASSLRAGVLNTEAFF. For the CDR3, the DNA is TGTGCCAGCAGCTTGCGGGCAGGGGTCCTTAACACTGAAGCTTTCTTT.

The V call is TRBV3-1 (or the pseudogene TRBV3-2), the J call TRBJ2-7, with D perhaps TRBD1 (6 bases). V lost 1 base and J lost 3, with 10 bases in between. The germline gives CDR1 LGHDT, CDR2 YNNKEL (reference sequence). The CDR3 covers 14 residues. The CDR3 here is CASSQAGAGYEQYF. The CDR3 bases are TGTGCCAGCAGCCAAGCAGGGGCTGGCTACGAGCAGTACTTC.

This clone was counted once. V and J are TRBV27 and TRBJ2-1, with 11 bases matching TRBD2. The CDR3 extends over 14 amino acids. J gave up 7 bases and V 4 bases, and 3 bases lay outside the gene matches. Germline V lookup: CDR1 MNHEY, CDR2 SMNVEV (reference sequence). For the CDR3, the DNA is TGTGCCAGCAGTTCGGGACTAGCGGCAAATGAGCAGTTCTTC. This sequence encodes CASSSGLAANEQFF.

V and J are TRBV7-9 and TRBJ2-3; a weak D match, TRBD2 (5 bases). V was shortened by 5 bases and J by 4 bases, with 16 bases between the two germline ends. Germline-derived CDR1 and CDR2 are SEHNR and FQNEAQ (reference sequence). This CDR3 has 15 amino acids. The CDR3 bases are TGTGCCAGCAGCCCAGTCTCGAGGGCGGCAGATACGCAGTATTTT. Amino acid sequence: CASSPVSRAADTQYF.

The chain is built from TRBV11-3 and TRBJ2-1; 8 positions agree with TRBD1. CDR3 length: 13 residues. V dropped 5 bases and J dropped 4; count of bases not matched to a gene: 1. Germline V CDR1 and CDR2: SGHNT, YENEEA. The CDR3 bases are TGTGCCAGCAGCGGACAGGGATACAATGAGCAGTTCTTC. Translated, it gives CASSGQGYNEQFF.

This rearrangement joins TRBV30 to TRBJ1-6; D unresolved. Germline assignment: CDR1 GTSNPN and CDR2 SVGIG (reference sequence). This CDR3 region has 13 residues. Deletions cut 4 bases from V and 4 bases from J, with 8 bases between. The CDR3 DNA sequence: TGTGCCTGGACCCAGGTTTATAATTCACCCCTCCACTTT. Amino acid sequence: CAWTQVYNSPLHF.

The V call is TRBV19, the J call TRBJ2-7, with D tentatively TRBD2 (5 bases). V lost 5 bases, J lost 5 bases, and 16 bases lay in between. The CDR3 is 14 residues long. CDR1 and CDR2 from the germline V gene are LNHDA and SQIVND (reference sequence). The CDR3 DNA sequence: TGTGCCAGTAGTTTTTCGAGGGCGGTAGACGAGCAGTACTTC. Protein product: CASSFSRAVDEQYF.

This clone was detected only a few times. V usage is TRBV24-1 and J usage is TRBJ2-1; 11 bases line up with TRBD2. Germline V gene data show CDR1 as KGHDR and CDR2 as SFDVKD. The CDR3 is made up of 15 amino acids. Trimming cost V 6 bases and J 7 bases; bases outside gene matches: 7. The CDR3 reads CATSLGTSGLNEQFF. DNA of the CDR3: TGTGCCACCAGTTTAGGGACTAGCGGACTGAATGAGCAGTTCTTC.

The chain recombines TRBV29-1 with TRBJ1-2; TRBD1 is a possible D gene (5 bases). The CDR3 extends over 11 amino acids. V shed 7 bases and J shed 4 bases, with 10 bases lying between them. CDR1 and CDR2 (germline): SQVTM, ANQGSEA. DNA of the CDR3: TGCAGCGACAGGCGCGGCTATGGCTACACCTTC. Translation gives CSDRRGYGYTF.